A selection of T cell receptor beta chains follows, all from one sample in a study of beta chain features in type 1 diabetes. Using immunoSEQ multiplex PCR, the repertoire was profiled, and TCRdb retains in-frame clones only, with some absent. The data hold approximately 470,000 clones, with roughly 30% observed a single time. The sequenced material came from naive CD4+ T cells from blood. These receptors came from a young man in good health. The CDR3 runs from the conserved cysteine through the conserved F or W. The D gene is left open where the match is weak. Clone size appears in some rows only: once, few, many, or a class for an expanded clone.

j_gene: TRBJ2-1
v_gene: TRBV30
abundance: -
d_gene: -
CDR3nt: TGTGCCTGGAGTACGCAACATCGATTCGGGCAGTTCTTC
CDR3aa: CAWSTQHRFGQFF

j_gene: TRBJ2-1
v_gene: TRBV28
abundance: -
d_gene: TRBD2
CDR3nt: TGTGCCAGCAGAACCCTAGCGGGTGGGACCTACAATGAGCAGTTCTTC
CDR3aa: CASRTLAGGTYNEQFF

j_gene: TRBJ1-1
v_gene: TRBV18
abundance: -
d_gene: -
CDR3nt: TGTGCCAGCTCACCACCGGGACGGGTTGACACTGAAGCTTTCTTT
CDR3aa: CASSPPGRVDTEAFF

j_gene: TRBJ1-5
v_gene: TRBV30
abundance: -
d_gene: -
CDR3nt: TGTGCCTGGAGTCACGGACTGGCAAATCAGCCCCAGCATTTT
CDR3aa: CAWSHGLANQPQHF

j_gene: TRBJ2-1
v_gene: TRBV7-2
abundance: few
d_gene: TRBD2
CDR3nt: TGTGCCAGCAGCTCCACTAGCGGGTGGGGGAATGAGCAGTTCTTC
CDR3aa: CASSSTSGWGNEQFF

j_gene: TRBJ2-1
v_gene: TRBV7-2
abundance: few
d_gene: -
CDR3nt: TGTGCCAGCAGCTTAGCGACCTACAATGAGCAGTTCTTC
CDR3aa: CASSLATYNEQFF

j_gene: TRBJ2-1
v_gene: TRBV29-1
abundance: few
d_gene: -
CDR3nt: TGCAGCGTCCGCAGCGGACAAGCCTCCTACAATGAGCAGTTCTTC
CDR3aa: CSVRSGQASYNEQFF

j_gene: TRBJ2-7
v_gene: TRBV30
abundance: few
d_gene: -
CDR3nt: TGTGCCTGGAGCGTAGGATTCTCCTACGAGCAGTACTTC
CDR3aa: CAWSVGFSYEQYF

j_gene: TRBJ2-3
v_gene: TRBV25-1
abundance: few
d_gene: -
CDR3nt: TGTGCCAGCACTCAGGGGCAGAGCACAGATACGCAGTATTTT
CDR3aa: CASTQGQSTDTQYF

j_gene: TRBJ1-4
v_gene: TRBV5-1
abundance: -
d_gene: TRBD1
CDR3nt: TGCGCCAGCAGCGGCGGGACAGCCAATGAAAAACTGTTTTTT
CDR3aa: CASSGGTANEKLFF

j_gene: TRBJ1-1
v_gene: TRBV9
abundance: -
d_gene: TRBD1
CDR3nt: TGTGCCAGCAGCACGGGGACAGTCACTGAAGCTTTCTTT
CDR3aa: CASSTGTVTEAFF

j_gene: TRBJ2-3
v_gene: TRBV29-1
abundance: -
d_gene: -
CDR3nt: TGCAGCGTTGAGAATAGCCGGAGGGAACGGCAGTATTTT
CDR3aa: CSVENSRRERQYF

j_gene: TRBJ2-1
v_gene: TRBV7-2
abundance: -
d_gene: -
CDR3nt: TGTGCCAGCAGCTTAGCGCCGCGCTCCTACAATGAGCAGTTCTTC
CDR3aa: CASSLAPRSYNEQFF

j_gene: TRBJ2-6
v_gene: TRBV15
abundance: -
d_gene: -
CDR3nt: TGTGCCACCAGTCGGCACTCTGGGGCCAACGTCCTGACTTTC
CDR3aa: CATSRHSGANVLTF

j_gene: TRBJ2-7
v_gene: TRBV10-3
abundance: -
d_gene: -
CDR3nt: TGTGCCATCAGTGAGTTAGTACCCGAGCAGTACTTC
CDR3aa: CAISELVPEQYF